This T cell receptor (beta chain) was recorded in a study of T and B cells in COVID-19 patients. Each TRB amplification used roughly 220-550 ng of genomic DNA from blood. There are 12 residues in the CDR3. Losses at the gene ends were 5 bases for V and 8 bases for J; bases not matched to a gene: 5. BIOMED2 TRB-A/B primer pools were used in multiplex TRB PCR. Via MiXCR, TCRdb re-called the multiplex PCR reads, giving one row per CDR3 protein. The data show over 7,000 distinct CDR3 sequences, approximately 22% seen once. By share, this clonotype ranks as medium-sized (0.01 to 0.1%). The material sequenced was blood. The V and J genes are TRBV12-3 or TRBV12-4 and TRBJ1-2; 7 bases line up with TRBD1. The TCR sequence derives from a human donor who had recovered from COVID-19. CDR3 in DNA: TGTGCCAGCAGTCTGGGACAGTGGGGCTACACCTTC. It yields the protein CASSLGQWGYTF.